A single sample gave rise to the 4 T cell receptor beta chains below, sequenced in a study of naive and memory T cell subsets (dated by TCRdb to 2017 to 2019). The investigation overall reported the following: Naive repertoires, especially CD8, contained a few larger clonotypes, possibly memory cells re-expressing CD45RA.

Receptor amplification or capture employed UMI-ligation and nested PCR. Data came from an Illumina MiSeq. The beta constant-region primer was an equimolar mix of two oligonucleotides covering both TRBC1 and TRBC2. The ligated cDNA went through four rounds of PCR with nested alpha and beta constant-region primers together with the SP2 primer. Starting from the raw public reads, TCRdb applied fastp trimming at Q25, assembled clones with MiXCR and retained in-frame beta chains. Rows matching on CDR3 protein sequence are summarized as one entry with the most common DNA and genes. The sample data list about 100,000 distinct CDR3 sequences, and around 15% of these were observed just once. The top ten constitute around 2.7% of the sample. For these TCRs, the target antigens are not known. Sequenced sample: naive CD8+ T cells from blood. The cell subset or site label corresponds to: naive T cells, CD45RA high CD27+. These receptor sequences come from a human donor in good health.

The rearrangement links TRBV4-3 to TRBJ2-1, with D perhaps TRBD1 (6 bases). The CDR3 contains 16 residues. Per germline, CDR1 LGHNA and CDR2 YSLEER. V lost 0 bases to trimming and J lost 7 bases, with 16 bases between them. CDR3 sequence reads: CASSQDGVGQTNEQFF. In nucleotides, the CDR3 is TGCGCCAGCAGCCAAGATGGGGTCGGACAGACGAATGAGCAGTTCTTC.

The chain combines TRBV29-1 with TRBJ1-2; D might be TRBD1 (6 bases). V shed 5 bases and J shed 2 bases, with 6 bases lying between them. This CDR3 is 11 amino acids long. Looked up from germline, CDR1 is SQVTM and CDR2 is ANQGSEA. This CDR3 is CSVQGNYGYTF. CDR3 in DNA: TGCAGCGTTCAGGGGAACTATGGCTACACCTTC. Drawing the rest from reference TRBV29-1 and TRBJ1-2, the complete variable domain is SAVISQKPSRDICQRGTSLTIQCQVDSQVTMMFWYRQQPGQSLTLIATANQGSEATYESGFVIDKFPISRPNLTFSTLTVSNMSPEDSSIYLCSVQGNYGYTFGSGTRLTVV.

This clonotype was recorded a few times. The rearrangement uses TRBV12-3 or TRBV12-4 and TRBJ1-1; D gene unclear. This CDR3 is built from 14 residues. V was clipped by 1 base and J by 6 bases, with 12 bases between them. The DNA for the CDR3 is TGTGCCAGCAGTTTAGGAGTTGGAGGGCCTGAAGCTTTCTTT. This codes for CASSLGVGGPEAFF.

This clonotype was seen more than once but under ten times. The chain links TRBV11-2 to TRBJ1-2; D ambiguous. The germline gives CDR1 SGHAT, CDR2 FQNNGV. V was shortened by 1 base and J by 5 bases, with 8 bases between the two germline ends. The CDR3 loop spans 13 amino acids. The CDR3 bases are TGTGCCAGCAGCTTAGGCCCAGATTATGGCTACACCTTC. Its protein is CASSLGPDYGYTF. The full variable domain, in which reference TRBV11-2 and TRBJ1-2 provide the parts outside the CDR3, is EAGVAQSPRYKIIEKRQSVAFWCNPISGHATLYWYQQILGQGPKLLIQFQNNGVVDDSQLPKDRFSAERLKGVDSTLKIQPAKLEDSAVYLCASSLGPDYGYTFGSGTRLTVV.